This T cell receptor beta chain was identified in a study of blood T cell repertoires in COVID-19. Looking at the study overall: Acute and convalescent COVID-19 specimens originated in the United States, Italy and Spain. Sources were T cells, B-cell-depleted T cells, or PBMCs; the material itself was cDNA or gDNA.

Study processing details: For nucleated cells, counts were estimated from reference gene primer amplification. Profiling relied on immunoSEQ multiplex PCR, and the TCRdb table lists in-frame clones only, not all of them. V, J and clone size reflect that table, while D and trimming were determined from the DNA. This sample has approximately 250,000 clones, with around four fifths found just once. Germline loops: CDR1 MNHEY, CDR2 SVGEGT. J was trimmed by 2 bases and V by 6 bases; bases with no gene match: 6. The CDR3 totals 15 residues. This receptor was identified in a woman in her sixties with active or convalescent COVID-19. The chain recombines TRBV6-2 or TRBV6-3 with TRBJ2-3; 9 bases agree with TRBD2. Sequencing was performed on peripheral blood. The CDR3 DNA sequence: TGTGCCAGCAGCCAAGGACTAGCGAACACAGATACGCAGTATTTT. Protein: CASSQGLANTDTQYF.